This TCR beta chain was found in a study of blood T cell repertoires in COVID-19 (dated by TCRdb to 2020 to 2021). For context, the study as a whole: Samples from collaborators originated in the United States, Italy and Spain and spanned both the acute and convalescent phases of COVID-19. Where available, HLA class I and class II types were taken from metadata supplied by the sample provider and were not determined by assay-based typing. The material from the prospective study consisted of cDNA or gDNA derived from T cells, B-cell-depleted T cells, or PBMCs. A de-identified subject ID, COVID-19 status, age in years and sex were almost always included in the sample metadata. The dataset comprised deeply sampled blood TCRbeta repertoires from subjects exposed to, actively infected with, or recovered from COVID-19. The repertoires were released in a freely available public database intended as a resource for research on the immune response to SARS-CoV-2. Samples were obtained from the ongoing ImmuneRACE study (first 160 participants) and from 1,254 subjects provided by 6 global collaborators. The research as a whole found: How much clinical and demographic metadata was included differed by source and by participant, and the metadata was provided uncurated.

Each collaborating institution followed its own protocols to collect whole blood in K2EDTA tubes. For TCRbeta analysis, collaborator samples were shipped as frozen whole blood, as isolated PBMCs, or as DNA extracted from either sample type. TCRbeta CDR3 regions were amplified from genomic DNA by means of the immunoSEQ Assay, a bias-controlled multiplex PCR. The published analysis was carried out like this. Within the assay, amplification of reference gene primers was used to estimate how many nucleated cells each sample contained. Sequence reads were collapsed and filtered to measure the absolute abundance of every unique TCRbeta CDR3 rearrangement. For each sample, productive Simpson clonality was calculated by taking the square root of Simpson's diversity index across productive rearrangements. TCRdb's version of the immuneACCESS table is confined to in-frame rearrangements and falls short of the full clone set. An unresolved V gene accounts for under half of the shortfall where checked; the remainder is of unknown origin. That table furnishes V, J and clone size, whereas the DNA furnished D and trimming. This sample has hundreds of thousands of clones in its table, and roughly 85% of those were observed once. 3% of the sample comes from the top ten.

As for this clone: The clone's antigen remains unknown. Per-base quality was not reported, and no clone a single base away is much larger than it.

V lost 5 bases and J lost 5 bases; the stretch between them is 18 bases long. The CDR3 spans 15 residues, from the cysteine through the phenylalanine. Only the CDR3 part of the read is kept: 45 bases, read in frame from the first base. Based on the germline V gene (reference sequence), the CDR1 and CDR2 sequences are SEHNR and FQNEAQ. The sequencing sample was made of peripheral blood. The chain uses TRBV7-9 and TRBJ2-5; the D gene cannot be resolved reliably. The clonotype comes from a man in his late teens or twenties with active or convalescent COVID-19. The base sequence is TGTGCCAGCAGCAGATCTGGTGGTCGGCGGGAGACCCAGTACTTC. This encodes CASSRSGGRRETQYF.